This T cell receptor beta chain was sequenced during a study of STAT3 mutations in large granular lymphocyte leukemia. Regarding the study as a whole: Every T-LGLL patient had at least one immunodominant TCRbeta clonotype.

Profiling relied on immunoSEQ multiplex PCR, and the TCRdb table lists in-frame clones only, not all of them. The sample has about 16,000 clones, about four fifths seen once; the top ten hold about 9.1%. This CDR3 comprises 14 residues. Per the germline V gene, CDR1 is MGHDK and CDR2 is SYGVNS. Between the trimmed V and J ends, which lost 1 base and 5 bases, there was a span of 8 bases. Note on this clone: The antigen remains unidentified.

The TCR comes from a man aged 45-65 years with T-cell large granular lymphocyte leukemia. Some clones in this sample may be carry-over from other donors' samples. Sample: peripheral blood mononuclear cells. The chain has TRBV25-1 and TRBJ1-4; D not resolved. The CDR3 DNA follows: TGTGCCAGCAGTGAATCCCCCCTGAATGAAAAACTGTTTTTT. Encoded protein: CASSESPLNEKLFF.